What follows is one T cell receptor (beta chain) and its context. Germline V gene sequence: CDR1 MNHEY, CDR2 SVGAGI. The V gene end was trimmed by 2 bases and the J gene end by 7 bases; junction bases not matched to a gene: 11. This CDR3 is built from 16 residues. These data come from a study of CD8 T cells in Susac syndrome. With random hexamers, 0.5 to 1 ug RNA was reverse transcribed. TCRdb recomputed calls from the immunoSEQ multiplex PCR reads with MiXCR, one row per CDR3 protein. This table holds just over 150,000 distinct CDR3 sequences, just under 95% found once. Input material: CD8+ T cells from PBMCs. The sequence was collected from a human donor with multiple sclerosis. This chain connects TRBV6-5 to TRBJ2-4, with 7 bases aligning to TRBD1. CDR3 sequence: CASSYGEGGLGNIQYF. The CDR3 DNA follows: TGTGCCAGCAGTTACGGGGAAGGGGGCCTAGGCAACATTCAGTACTTC.